This T cell receptor (beta chain) was sequenced in a study of T-cell reconstitution after alpha-beta-depleted transplantation in children (TCRdb year 2016). As for the study more broadly: Using TCR repertoire profiling, the study quantitatively followed how T-cell immune reconstitution unfolded in children after TCRalphabeta/CD19-depleted allogeneic hematopoietic cell transplantation. Study-wide conclusions, independent of this receptor: Over subsequent months, a decline in hyperexpanded clone frequencies was noted, and after one year, T-cell counts and TCRbeta diversity were mostly ascribed to newly produced T cells. In some patients, the high TCRbeta diversity seen at day 60 was put down to recipient T cells and intrathymic progenitors that had survived conditioning. The apparently early recovery of alphabetaT-cell counts about two months after transplant reportedly depended on only several hundred rapidly expanded clones that came from non-depleted graft cells.

Taken with the paper, the label for treatment or condition translates to: allogeneic hematopoietic cell transplantation with graft depleted of TCRalphabeta T cells and CD19 B cells. TCRalphabeta/CD19-depleted allogeneic hematopoietic cell grafts were given to the transplant recipients, all of whom were children. This clonotype was picked up a small number of times. The antigen this receptor binds is unknown. No much larger clonotype is one base removed from it; base qualities were not supplied. Receptor amplification or capture employed PCR. Sequencing was carried out with an Illumina HiSeq 2500. To normalize quantification of the TCRbeta repertoire, the TCR libraries were built with molecular barcoding that relied on unique molecular identifiers. The public reads were reprocessed in TCRdb via fastp at Q25 and MiXCR, keeping in-frame beta chains. Identical CDR3 proteins give one entry, which carries the most common genes and DNA. The sample table lists about 420,000 distinct CDR3 sequences, roughly 15% of them with a count of one. Of the sample, roughly 29% is held by the ten largest clones.

The CDR1 and CDR2 encoded by the germline V gene are SGDLS and YYNGEE. Its CDR3 holds 19 amino acids, cysteine through phenylalanine. CDR3 DNA only is kept here, 57 bases in frame from base 1. Ends trimmed: V by 4 bases, J by 0 bases; bases unmatched to a gene: 18. The chain is encoded by TRBV9 joined to TRBJ2-7; 8 bases in between match TRBD2. This specimen consisted of PBMCs, mostly from graft donor cells, obtained 360 days after TCRalphabeta/CD19-depleted stem cell transplant. This TCR was sampled from a boy under two years old who had a stem cell transplant for Wiskott-Aldrich syndrome, so the T cells may come from the graft donor. The nucleotide sequence reads as follows: TGTGCCAGCAGCCCCGGACAGAGGAAAAGCGGGAGCAGCTCCTACGAGCAGTACTTC. Translated, this gives CASSPGQRKSGSSSYEQYF.